The present TCR beta chain was sequenced within a study of CD4 T cells in relation to SARS-CoV-2 and coronaviruses. Study in general: PBMCs were cultured with antigen for 10 days before TCR beta sequencing. Findings and caveats of the study: SARS-CoV-2-driven expansion was significantly weaker in crossreactive than monoreactive clones.

The CDR3 contains 15 residues. Germline V CDR1 and CDR2: MNHEY, SVGAGI. V gave up 6 bases and J gave up 5 bases, with 17 bases separating them. The protocol was immunoSEQ multiplex PCR, while the TCRdb copy is restricted to in-frame clones and leaves out a portion. The profile covers tens of thousands of clones, with around 77% appearing a single time and about 16% taken by the ten largest. Before the COVID-19 pandemic, during about 2011-2019, CD4+ T cells were taken from unexposed donors. CD4+ T cells were isolated from the cells after about 11 days of culture. Cells permitting, SARS-CoV-2 S/N and four cold-coronavirus spikes were tested on unexposed-donor CD4+ T cells. A note on this clone: Its cognate antigen is unknown.

The chain couples TRBV6-5 to TRBJ1-5; D is undetermined. The specimen was CD4+ T cells from PBMCs, cultured in vitro. This TCR was sampled from a human donor in good health. CDR3 in amino acids: CASSASDGVHQPQHF. The DNA for the CDR3 is TGTGCCAGCAGCGCTTCGGACGGAGTCCATCAGCCCCAGCATTTT.